This T cell receptor beta chain was found in a study of blood T cell repertoires in COVID-19. Whole-study context: The study drew acute and convalescent COVID-19 samples from the United States, Italy and Spain. The cDNA or gDNA used as material had been derived from T cells, B-cell-depleted T cells, or PBMCs.

CDR1 SGHRS and CDR2 YFSETQ come from the germline V gene. CDR3 length equals 13 residues. The V gene lost 5 bases and the J gene lost 4 bases, with 12 bases spanning the gap. The protocol was immunoSEQ multiplex PCR, while the TCRdb copy is restricted to in-frame clones and leaves out a portion. The sample lists about 82,000 clones; roughly 86% were seen once. The receptor comes from a man in his forties or fifties with active or convalescent COVID-19. The chain uses TRBV5-1 and TRBJ2-5; D might be TRBD2 (5 bases). Sequenced material: peripheral blood. CDR3 sequence reads: CASRRLAGETQYF. The CDR3, as DNA: TGCGCCAGCAGACGGCTAGCAGGAGAGACCCAGTACTTC.